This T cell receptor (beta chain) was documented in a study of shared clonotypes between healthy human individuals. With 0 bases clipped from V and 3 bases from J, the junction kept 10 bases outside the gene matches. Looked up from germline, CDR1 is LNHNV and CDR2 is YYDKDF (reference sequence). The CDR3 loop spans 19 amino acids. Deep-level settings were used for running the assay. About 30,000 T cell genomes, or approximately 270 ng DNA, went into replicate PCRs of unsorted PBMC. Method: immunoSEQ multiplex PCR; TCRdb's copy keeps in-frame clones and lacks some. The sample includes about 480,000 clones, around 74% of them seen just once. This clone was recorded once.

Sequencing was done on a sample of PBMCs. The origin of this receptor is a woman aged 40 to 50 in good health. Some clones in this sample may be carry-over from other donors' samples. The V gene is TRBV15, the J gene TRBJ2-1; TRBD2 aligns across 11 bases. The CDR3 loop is CATSRDVSSGRAVYNEQFF. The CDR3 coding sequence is TGTGCCACCAGCAGAGATGTGAGTAGCGGGAGGGCCGTCTACAATGAGCAGTTCTTC.